This TCR beta chain was found in a study of blood T cell repertoires in COVID-19. The table came from immunoSEQ multiplex PCR; TCRdb's copy has only in-frame clones and leaves some out. The sample holds about 220,000 clones; 82% are singletons and the top ten take about 3.9%. The CDR3 totals 13 residues. V was clipped by 4 bases and J by 8 bases, with 12 bases between them. Germline-derived CDR1 and CDR2 are SGHTA and FQGNSA. The receptor comes from a woman older than 75 with acute or convalescent COVID-19. The sequenced sample was peripheral blood. The rearrangement uses TRBV7-2 and TRBJ1-3; D is unresolved. CDR3 nucleotide sequence: TGTGCCAGCAGCTCGAGCGTGATAGACACCATATATTTT. Translated, it gives CASSSSVIDTIYF.